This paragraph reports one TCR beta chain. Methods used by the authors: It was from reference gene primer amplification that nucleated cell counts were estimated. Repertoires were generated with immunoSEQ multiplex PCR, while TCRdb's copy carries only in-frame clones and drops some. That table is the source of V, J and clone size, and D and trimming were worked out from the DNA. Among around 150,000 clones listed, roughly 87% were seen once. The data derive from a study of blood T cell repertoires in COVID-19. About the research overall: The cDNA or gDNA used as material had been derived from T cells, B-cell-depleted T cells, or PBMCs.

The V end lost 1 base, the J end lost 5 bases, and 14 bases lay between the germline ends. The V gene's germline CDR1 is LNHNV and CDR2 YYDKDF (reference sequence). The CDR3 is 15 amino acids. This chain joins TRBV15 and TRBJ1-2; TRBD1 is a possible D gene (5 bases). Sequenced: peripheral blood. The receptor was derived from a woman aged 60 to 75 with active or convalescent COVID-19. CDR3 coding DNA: TGTGCCACCAGCAGAGGGGGCCGGGACTCGTATGGCTACACCTTC. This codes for CATSRGGRDSYGYTF.